This TCR beta chain is from a study of blood T cell repertoires in COVID-19. This clone was seen once. Germline assignment: CDR1 SGHRS and CDR2 YFSETQ. The CDR3 spans 15 residues. The ends were cut back, 0 bases at V and 7 bases at J, with 16 bases in the middle. The table came from immunoSEQ multiplex PCR; TCRdb's copy has only in-frame clones and leaves some out. Among roughly 50,000 clones listed, approximately 84% were seen once. The clonotype originates from a human donor in a cohort sampled during active COVID-19. The chain has TRBV5-1 and TRBJ1-1; D possibly corresponds to TRBD1 (6 bases). Sequencing used peripheral blood. The DNA of the CDR3 is TGCGCCAGCAGCTTGGCCTGGGGGGGCGCGGTTGAAGCTTTCTTT. It codes for CASSLAWGGAVEAFF. The variable domain in full, with the rest retrieved from reference TRBV5-1 and TRBJ1-1, is KAGVTQTPRYLIKTRGQQVTLSCSPISGHRSVSWYQQTPGQGLQFLFEYFSETQRNKGNFPGRFSGRQFSNSRSEMNVSTLELGDSALYLCASSLAWGGAVEAFFGQGTRLTVV.